This T cell receptor beta chain emerged from a study of cytomegalovirus exposure and HLA in healthy donors. With regard to this clone: Its target is unknown.

In germline, CDR1 is SNHLY, CDR2 FYNNEI. Trimming shortened V by 9 bases and J by 4 bases, and 13 bases separated the two germline ends. There are 14 residues in the CDR3. Study results and caveats: Subsequent analysis of the 120 or so validation repertoires found a tendency for first-cohort TCR clusters to co-occur. Cytomegalovirus-associated TCR beta chains were listed, numbering approximately 150. Diagnosis of cytomegalovirus status made by the classifier reportedly showed high specificity and sensitivity. In vitro, three CMV-associated chains proved specific for CMV antigens.

Repertoires were generated with immunoSEQ multiplex PCR, while TCRdb's copy carries only in-frame clones and drops some. The data hold over 150,000 clones, with around 84% observed a single time. The chain couples TRBV2 to TRBJ2-6, with D maybe TRBD1 (6 bases). This sequence originates from a human donor in good health. The material sequenced was PBMCs. The CDR3 protein is CASTTGPGANVLTF. The CDR3 DNA reads TGTGCCAGTACCACAGGGCCCGGGGCCAACGTCCTGACTTTC.